Listed here are 14 T cell receptor beta chains from one sample, sequenced in a study of cytomegalovirus exposure and HLA in healthy donors. PCR involved 60 Vbeta and 13 Jbeta primers. Libraries were prepared by immunoSEQ multiplex PCR; TCRdb keeps only in-frame clonotypes and omits some of them. The sample includes under 300,000 clones, 80% to 95% of them seen just once. The sample comprised PBMCs. The receptors stem from a girl aged 2 to 10 in good health and CMV-seronegative.

The V and J genes are TRBV5-1 and TRBJ1-4; D unclear. The CDR3 is made up of 16 amino acids. Germline lookup yields CDR1 SGHRS and CDR2 YFSETQ. V was trimmed by 4 bases and J by 1 base, leaving 14 bases between them. CDR3 region: CASSPEPIITNEKLFF. CDR3 sequence (DNA): TGCGCCAGCAGCCCAGAACCAATAATAACTAATGAAAAACTGTTTTTT.

V usage is TRBV6-5 and J usage is TRBJ2-7, with 9 bases fitting TRBD2. Germline CDR1 reads MNHEY; CDR2 reads SVGAGI. This CDR3 has 14 residues. J gave up 0 bases and V 6 bases, and 3 bases lay outside the gene matches. The CDR3 here is CASRLAGLSYEQYF. CDR3 sequence (DNA): TGTGCCAGCAGACTAGCGGGCCTCTCCTACGAGCAGTACTTC.

V usage is TRBV6-1 and J usage is TRBJ1-2, with a weak D call TRBD1 (6 bases). V gave up 2 bases and J gave up 5 bases, with 15 bases separating them. The CDR3 has 15 amino acids. Germline loops: CDR1 MNHNS, CDR2 SASEGT. Here the CDR3 reads CASSETGRGSYGYTF. In DNA form, the CDR3 reads TGTGCCAGCAGTGAAACAGGCAGGGGATCTTATGGCTACACCTTC.

The rearrangement uses TRBV30 and TRBJ2-6; 8 bases fit TRBD1. V shed 0 bases and J 2 bases; nucleotides not matched to a gene: 12. Germline V gene sequence: CDR1 GTSNPN, CDR2 SVGIG (reference sequence). The CDR3 spans 19 residues. The CDR3 sequence is CAWSVGWPPTGAGANVLTF. DNA for the CDR3: TGTGCCTGGAGTGTAGGGTGGCCCCCGACAGGGGCTGGGGCCAACGTCCTGACTTTC.

J is TRBJ2-1 and V is TRBV27, with 7 positions matching TRBD2. The CDR3 has 18 residues. The germline V gene encodes CDR1 MNHEY and CDR2 SMNVEV (reference sequence). V lost 4 bases to trimming and J lost 0 bases; unmatched junction nucleotides: 12. CDR3 amino acids: CASSYRPGAGASYNEQFF. The CDR3 DNA follows: TGTGCCAGCAGTTATAGGCCCGGGGCGGGAGCCTCCTACAATGAGCAGTTCTTC.

The rearrangement links TRBV18 to TRBJ2-7; 9 nucleotides agree with TRBD1. The V segment lost 4 bases and the J segment 5 bases; nucleotides outside the gene matches: 12. The CDR3 runs 16 residues. CDR1 is KGHSH, CDR2 LQKENI, per germline. CDR3 sequence: CASSLKGGGTGNEQYF. Written as DNA, the CDR3 is TGTGCCAGCTCACTCAAGGGCGGAGGGACAGGGAACGAGCAGTACTTC.

This rearrangement joins TRBV21-1 to TRBJ2-5; the tabulated D call, TRBD2, remains unverified against the DNA. TRBV21-1 is deemed a pseudogene. The CDR3 has 19 amino acids. DNA of the CDR3: TGTGCCAGCAGCATACGTAGAATCGGACTAAACTCCGGTAAAGAGACCCAGTACTTC. Translation: CASSIRRIGLNSGKETQYF.

The V and J genes are TRBV2 and TRBJ1-2; D ambiguous. The germline CDR1 and CDR2 sequences are SNHLY and FYNNEI. The CDR3 length is 12 residues. Trimming shortened V by 6 bases and J by 6 bases, and 11 bases separated the two germline ends. The CDR3 coding sequence is TGTGCCAGCAGGAAACTGCAGGATGGCTACACCTTC. Residues: CASRKLQDGYTF. Based on the CDR3 plus reference TRBV2 and TRBJ1-2, the full variable domain is EPEVTQTPSHQVTQMGQEVILRCVPISNHLYFYWYRQILGQKVEFLVSFYNNEISEKSEIFDDQFSVERPDGSNFTLKIRSTKLEDSAMYFCASRKLQDGYTFGSGTRLTVV.

The V gene is TRBV4-1, the J gene TRBJ1-3; D remains ambiguous. This CDR3 region has 15 residues. V lost 0 bases and J 2 bases, leaving 8 bases between the germline ends. Germline V gives CDR1 MGHRA, CDR2 YSYEKL. Here the CDR3 DNA reads TGCGCCAGCAGCCAAGAACGGAGGACTGGAAACACCATATATTTT. Amino acids: CASSQERRTGNTIYF.

A word on this clone: At one of its ends the junction is not consistent with the germline gene, which may arise from a read error. The rearrangement joins TRBV5-8 to TRBJ2-7; D uncertain. Per germline, CDR1 SGHTS and CDR2 YDEGEE. The CDR3 contains 10 residues. The CDR3 DNA follows: TGTGCCAGCAGCTCCGACGAGCAGTACTTC. Protein sequence: CASSSDEQYF. The complete variable domain, with remaining parts taken from reference TRBV5-8 and TRBJ2-7, reads EAGVTQSPTHLIKTRGQQATLRCSPISGHTSVYWYQQALGLGLQFLLWYDEGEERNRGNFPPRFSGRQFPNYSSELNVNALELEDSALYLCASSSDEQYFGPGTRLTVT.

The chain recombines TRBV9 with TRBJ2-1; 8 nucleotides match TRBD2. This CDR3 contains 17 residues. The ends lost 3 bases at V and 0 bases at J; junction bases unmatched: 8. Looked up from germline, CDR1 is SGDLS and CDR2 is YYNGEE. The CDR3 spells CASSERYGTSSYNEQFF. In DNA form, the CDR3 reads TGTGCCAGCAGCGAGAGGTATGGGACTAGCTCCTACAATGAGCAGTTCTTC. The whole variable domain, remainder taken from reference TRBV9 and TRBJ2-1, is DSGVTQTPKHLITATGQRVTLRCSPRSGDLSVYWYQQSLDQGLQFLIQYYNGEERAKGNILERFSAQQFPDLHSELNLSSLELGDSALYFCASSERYGTSSYNEQFFGPGTRLTVL.

This sequence joins TRBV6-5 and TRBJ1-2, with D perhaps matching TRBD1 (6 bases). The CDR3 has 15 amino acids. Germline values: CDR1 MNHEY, CDR2 SVGAGI. Trimming stripped 7 bases from V and 4 bases from J, with 19 bases between. The CDR3 region has the DNA TGTGCCAGCACCGCGAACGCCGACAGGCCCTATGGCTACACCTTC. Its protein product is CASTANADRPYGYTF.

This chain links TRBV30 with TRBJ2-1; weak D call: TRBD2 (6 bases). Germline-derived CDR1 and CDR2 are GTSNPN and SVGIG (reference sequence). The CDR3 has 16 residues. The V end was cut by 1 base, the J end by 4 bases, with 17 bases between. CDR3 coding DNA: TGTGCCTGGAGTGCACTTGGGACTGCCAGGTACAATGAGCAGTTCTTC. Translating it yields CAWSALGTARYNEQFF.

The J gene is TRBJ2-7, the V gene TRBV6-5; TRBD1 agrees at 7 bases. Trimming at V came to 6 bases and at J to 5 bases, leaving 7 bases not matched to a gene. Germline CDR1 and CDR2: MNHEY and SVGAGI. This CDR3 region has 13 residues. The DNA of the CDR3 is TGTGCCAGCAGACCTACGACAGGGAACGAGCAGTACTTC. Protein: CASRPTTGNEQYF.